This T cell receptor (beta chain) was identified during a study of regulatory T cells in long-lasting Graves disease. General study results and limits: New patients shared fewer public clonotypes (around 970) than persistent patients did (roughly 2,700). Peripheral blood alone, not thyroid tissue, underwent study. Small numbers of samples may have cut accuracy. TRBV28, TRBJ1-2 and TRBJ2-5 were segments that persistent disease favored.

Documented time point: newly diagnosed GD, antithyroid drugs for less than 3 months. Isolated PBMC RNA provided the starting material for the TCR library. As to this clonotype: Antigen unknown. Possible read error: a much larger clone is one base away.

To make TCR beta libraries, researchers used iRepertoire HTBI primers and Arm-PCR of CDR3 regions. TCRdb ran MiXCR on the multiplex PCR reads and lists one entry per CDR3 protein. The sample includes some 320,000 distinct CDR3 sequences, more than 15% of them seen just once. This CDR3 is 14 amino acids long. Germline loops: CDR1 SGHAT, CDR2 FQNNGV. V was pared by 5 bases and J by 5 bases, with 16 bases between. The chain uses TRBV11-2 and TRBJ2-7; D is tentatively TRBD1 or TRBD2 (5 bases each). The TCR sequence derives from a female donor with Graves disease. This specimen was peripheral blood mononuclear cells (PBMCs), taken at new diagnosis, from a patient treated with antithyroid drugs. The CDR3 region is CASSRPGATHEQYF. For the CDR3, the DNA is TGTGCCAGCAGCCGCCCCGGGGCTACTCACGAGCAGTACTTC.